These T cell receptor beta chains were read from a single sample in a study of shared clonotypes between healthy human individuals. Assay: immunoSEQ multiplex PCR; the TCRdb copy retains only in-frame clones and omits some. This table holds about 490,000 clones, around 73% found once. Sequenced: PBMCs. The receptors were gathered from a woman aged 40 to 50 in good health. Some clones in this sample may be carry-over from other donors' samples. The CDR3 runs from the conserved cysteine through the conserved F or W. Fields, in order: CDR3 protein, CDR3 DNA, clone size, V gene, J gene, D gene. A D gene is named only where the DNA matches it firmly. The size of a clone is reported for some rows only, either as once, few or many, or as a class for expanded clones.

CDR3: CASSLDMNYGYTF; DNA: TGTGCCAGCTCCCTCGATATGAACTATGGCTACACCTTC; size: .; V: TRBV18; J: TRBJ1-2; D: .
CDR3: CAIKSSGDHNEQFF; DNA: TGTGCCATCAAGTCTAGCGGGGACCACAATGAGCAGTTCTTC; size: once; V: TRBV10-3; J: TRBJ2-1; D: TRBD2
CDR3: CASSLGVGQDEQYF; DNA: TGCGCCAGCAGCTTGGGGGTTGGACAAGACGAGCAGTACTTC; size: .; V: TRBV5-1; J: TRBJ2-7; D: .
CDR3: CASSLSSTRGVQYF; DNA: TGTGCCAGCAGCTTATCGTCTACCCGGGGCGTGCAGTACTTC; size: .; V: TRBV7-9; J: TRBJ2-5; D: .
CDR3: CASSRGQGSGANVLTF; DNA: TGCGCCAGCAGCCGTGGCCAAGGCTCTGGGGCCAACGTCCTGACTTTC; size: many; V: TRBV4-3; J: TRBJ2-6; D: .
CDR3: CASNPRDYVKETQYF; DNA: TGTGCCAGCAACCCCCGGGACTATGTTAAAGAGACCCAGTACTTC; size: .; V: TRBV28; J: TRBJ2-5; D: TRBD2
CDR3: CASRTRGGGYNEQFF; DNA: TGTGCCAGCAGGACCCGCGGGGGGGGTTACAATGAGCAGTTCTTC; size: .; V: TRBV28; J: TRBJ2-1; D: TRBD2
CDR3: CASSVVGTSGYNEQFF; DNA: TGTGCCAGCAGCGTAGTAGGGACTAGCGGATACAATGAGCAGTTCTTC; size: .; V: TRBV9; J: TRBJ2-1; D: TRBD2
CDR3: CASSALAGGLRYEQYF; DNA: TGTGCCAGCAGCGCACTAGCGGGAGGGCTAAGATACGAGCAGTACTTC; size: .; V: TRBV7-2; J: TRBJ2-7; D: TRBD2
CDR3: CASSSGAYNEQFF; DNA: TGTGCCAGCAGTTCAGGAGCCTACAATGAGCAGTTCTTC; size: medium-sized; V: TRBV28; J: TRBJ2-1; D: .